This T cell receptor (beta chain) was captured in a study of cytomegalovirus exposure and HLA in healthy donors. Both 60 Vbeta primers and 13 Jbeta primers went into the PCR. Clones were read by immunoSEQ multiplex PCR, and TCRdb kept only the in-frame ones, dropping some. The table lists 100,000 to 150,000 clones, around 79% of them singletons, with roughly 6.3% in the top ten. Germline V gene lookup returns CDR1 MNHEY and CDR2 SVGAGI. V was trimmed by 0 bases and J by 7 bases, leaving 9 bases between them. CDR3 length equals 14 residues. The chain recombines TRBV6-5 with TRBJ2-2; D not resolved. This receptor was identified in a woman in her forties in good health and CMV-seronegative. Sequencing was performed on PBMCs. This CDR3 reads CASSYSKTFGELFF. In nucleotides, the CDR3 is TGTGCCAGCAGTTACTCGAAGACTTTCGGGGAGCTGTTTTTT.